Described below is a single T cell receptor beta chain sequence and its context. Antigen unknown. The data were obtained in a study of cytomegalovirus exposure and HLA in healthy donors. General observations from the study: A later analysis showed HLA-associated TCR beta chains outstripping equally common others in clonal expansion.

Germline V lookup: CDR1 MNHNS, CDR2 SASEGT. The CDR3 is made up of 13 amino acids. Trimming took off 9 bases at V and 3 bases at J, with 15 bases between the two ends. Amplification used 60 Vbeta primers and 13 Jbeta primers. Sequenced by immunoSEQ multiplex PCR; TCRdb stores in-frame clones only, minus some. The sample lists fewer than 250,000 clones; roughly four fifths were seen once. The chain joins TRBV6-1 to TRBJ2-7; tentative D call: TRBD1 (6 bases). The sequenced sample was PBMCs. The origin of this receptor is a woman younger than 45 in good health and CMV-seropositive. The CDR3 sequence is CASGEGTNYEQYF. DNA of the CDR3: TGTGCCAGTGGGGAAGGGACAAACTACGAGCAGTACTTC.